One and the same sample provided the 9 T cell receptor beta chains below, sequenced in a study of OX40 agonist ivuxolimab in advanced cancers. Library preparation employed the immunoSEQ multiplex PCR assay. TCRdb limited this immuneACCESS table to in-frame rearrangements with V and J called. A share of clones is missing; checked studies link under half to unresolved V genes, and the rest is unexplained. Present in this sample are some 33,000 clones, about 87% of which were seen just once. The top ten hold approximately 32% of the sample. Sequences were derived from CD4+ or CD8+ T cells sorted from blood, sampled in a trial of the OX40 agonist ivuxolimab. The receptor source for this set is an adult with an advanced solid tumor such as melanoma, head and neck, liver or kidney cancer.

This clone was found once. The J gene is TRBJ1-2, the V gene TRBV6-4, with D possibly TRBD1 on 6 matching bases. The CDR3 runs 17 residues. V was cut by 3 bases and J by 5 bases, with 22 bases left in between. The germline CDR1 and CDR2 sequences are MRHNA and SNTAGT. CDR3 bases: TGTGCCAGCAGTGAAACAGACAATTTGGGGGCGAGATATGGCTACACCTTC. This gives the protein CASSETDNLGARYGYTF.

The V gene is TRBV13, the J gene TRBJ1-3; D is perhaps TRBD1 (5 bases). V dropped 4 bases and J dropped 6 bases, with 13 bases sitting between them. The germline gives CDR1 PRHDT, CDR2 FYEKMQ (reference sequence). This CDR3 is 14 amino acids long. The CDR3 DNA reads TGTGCCAGCAGCTGGGGACGGAGTCTAAACACCATATATTTT. The encoded protein is CASSWGRSLNTIYF.

The V call is TRBV7-9, the J call TRBJ2-1; no firm D call. V shed 1 base and J shed 9 bases, with 7 bases lying between them. The germline V gene encodes CDR1 SEHNR and CDR2 FQNEAQ (reference sequence). There are 12 residues in the CDR3. CDR3 DNA sequence: TGTGCCAGCAGCTTAGGAAGTTTTGAGCAGTTCTTC. It translates to CASSLGSFEQFF.

This clone was counted once. V is TRBV7-9 and J is TRBJ2-4; D might be TRBD2 (6 bases). V was shortened by 1 base and J by 6 bases, with 16 bases between the two germline ends. Germline values: CDR1 SEHNR, CDR2 FQNEAQ (reference sequence). The length of the CDR3 is 16 residues. The DNA of the CDR3 is TGTGCCAGCAGCTTAGATCCGGGAGTAGGCCTAAACATTCAGTACTTC. As protein: CASSLDPGVGLNIQYF.

A remark on this clone: In the same sample, other DNA sequences code for this CDR3. The chain has TRBV28 and TRBJ1-5; D unresolved. Trimming cost V 6 bases and J 3 bases, with 3 bases left between them. Germline V gene data show CDR1 as MDHEN and CDR2 as SYDVKM. CDR3 length: 11 amino acids. The CDR3 here is CASSLNQPQHF. The CDR3 DNA sequence: TGTGCCAGCAGCCTCAATCAGCCCCAGCATTTT. Drawing the rest from reference TRBV28 and TRBJ1-5, the complete variable domain is DVKVTQSSRYLVKRTGEKVFLECVQDMDHENMFWYRQDPGLGLRLIYFSYDVKMKEKGDIPEGYSVSREKKERFSLILESASTNQTSMYLCASSLNQPQHFGDGTRLSIL.

The chain links TRBV28 to TRBJ1-2; tentatively, D is TRBD1 (5 bases). Looked up from germline, CDR1 is MDHEN and CDR2 is SYDVKM. V lost 5 bases to trimming and J lost 5 bases, with 15 bases between them. This CDR3 contains 14 residues. CDR3 sequence: CASSPREDTYGYTF. CDR3 DNA: TGTGCCAGCAGTCCGAGGGAGGACACGTATGGCTACACCTTC.

This chain joins TRBV5-3 and TRBJ2-7, with TRBD1 matching 12 bases. TRBV5-3 is given ORF status, its function remaining uncertain. V was clipped by 6 bases and J by 5 bases; unmatched bases: 9. This CDR3 has 15 residues. CDR3 in DNA: TGTGCCAGAAAACGCGGGGACAGGGGGCCGGACGAGCAGTACTTC. It yields the protein CARKRGDRGPDEQYF.

The V call is TRBV2, the J call TRBJ1-4; no clear D gene. Trimming left V 3 bases short and J 5 bases short, with 10 bases between. The CDR3 has 14 amino acids. Germline CDR1 is SNHLY and CDR2 is FYNNEI. The chain's CDR3 is CASSDSEENEKLFF. The DNA for the CDR3 is TGTGCCAGCAGTGACTCGGAGGAAAATGAAAAACTGTTTTTT.

The J gene is TRBJ2-1, the V gene TRBV6-5, with 9 bases identical to TRBD1. Trimming cost V 5 bases and J 1 base; bases outside gene matches: 3. CDR1 and CDR2 (germline): MNHEY, SVGAGI. The CDR3 is 15 amino acids. The CDR3: CASSPTGGSYNEQFF. In DNA form, the CDR3 reads TGTGCCAGCAGTCCGACAGGGGGATCCTACAATGAGCAGTTCTTC.